This T cell receptor beta chain appears in the sequencing data of a study of identical twins. This CDR3 spans 15 amino acids. V was shortened by 5 bases and J by 4 bases, with 16 bases between the two germline ends. Germline assignment: CDR1 SEHNR and CDR2 FQNEAQ (reference sequence). Whole-study results and caveats: Partial confounding of zero-insertion analyses by invariant MAIT and iNKT cells was possible.

TCRdb used MiXCR to reprocess the 5' RACE reads, holding one entry per CDR3 protein. Of about 240,000 distinct CDR3 sequences in the sample, 8% to 11% were seen once. About this clonotype itself: What it binds is unknown.

The receptor's source is a man between 50 and 59 years old in good health. The rearrangement uses TRBV7-9 and TRBJ2-3; D not certain. Sequences were obtained from memory T cells sorted from blood. The CDR3 is CASSPDRFRADTQYF. CDR3 coding DNA: TGTGCCAGCAGCCCGGACCGTTTTCGGGCAGATACGCAGTATTTT.